The sample holds a few counts of the clone carrying this T cell receptor (beta chain). As yet, its antigen is unknown. Molecular barcoding with unique molecular identifiers was used for the TCRbeta library. TCRdb passed the PCR reads through MiXCR, listing each CDR3 protein once. The repertoire includes about 980,000 distinct CDR3 sequences, 25% to 30% of them detected once, and roughly 31% sits in the top ten. This specimen comes from a study of T-cell reconstitution after alpha-beta-depleted transplantation in children. General observations from the study: At around two months after transplant, the alpha-beta T cells were reportedly derived from several hundred expanded clones that came from non-depleted graft cells.

The sequence derives from a boy under two years old who had a stem cell transplant for SCID, so the T cells may come from the graft donor. Sequencing was performed on PBMCs, mostly from graft donor cells, taken 360 days after TCRalphabeta/CD19-depleted stem cell transplant.

This chain's CDR3 is CASSLVGQGGPDTQYF. DNA for the CDR3: TGTGCCAGCAGCTTAGTTGGACAGGGGGGACCAGATACGCAGTATTTT. The V gene is TRBV7-6, the J gene TRBJ2-3; TRBD1 agrees at 10 bases. Germline V gives CDR1 SGHVS, CDR2 FNYEAQ. There are 16 residues in the CDR3. The J segment lost 4 bases and the V segment lost 1 base, leaving 5 bases of the junction unmatched. Full variable domain (outside the CDR3, taken from reference TRBV7-6 and TRBJ2-3): GAGVSQSPRYKVTKRGQDVALRCDPISGHVSLYWYRQALGQGPEFLTYFNYEAQQDKSGLPNDRFSAERPEGSISTLTIQRTEQRDSAMYRCASSLVGQGGPDTQYFGPGTRLTVL.